The clone carrying this TCR beta chain was counted ten times or more. Using RNA transcripts, the TCR beta CDR3 regions were amplified. Investigators did first-round RT-PCR with HTBI primers, then second-round multiplex PCR. Each CDR3 protein is one row after TCRdb ran MiXCR on the multiplex PCR reads. The repertoire holds some 390,000 distinct CDR3 sequences, about 17% seen once, with around 1.4% in the top ten. Ophthalmopathy-affected donors exhibited moderate-to-severe activity, CAS ≥3, NOSPECS ≥4, and duration under 3 months. PBMCs were obtained from 8.5 to 10 ml of fresh peripheral blood. The sample originates from a study of Graves' ophthalmopathy and Graves' hyperthyroidism. The sample comprised peripheral blood. The TCR originated in a woman between 18 and 30 years old with Graves' ophthalmopathy.

The CDR3 coding sequence is TGCGCCAGCAGATGGGGGGTCAACACTGAAGCTTTCTTT. This codes for CASRWGVNTEAFF. The J gene is TRBJ1-1, the V gene TRBV5-1; a possible D gene is TRBD1 (5 bases). Germline V gene lookup returns CDR1 SGHRS and CDR2 YFSETQ. Trimming stripped 5 bases from V and 2 bases from J, with 10 bases between. CDR3 size: 13 residues. Looking up the rest from reference TRBV5-1 and TRBJ1-1 gives the full variable domain: KAGVTQTPRYLIKTRGQQVTLSCSPISGHRSVSWYQQTPGQGLQFLFEYFSETQRNKGNFPGRFSGRQFSNSRSEMNVSTLELGDSALYLCASRWGVNTEAFFGQGTRLTVV.